One sample yielded the 26 T cell receptor beta chains listed below, sequenced in a study of early T cells in non-severe SARS-CoV-2 infection (TCRdb year 2021). Library preparation used 5' RACE. Sequencing was carried out with a NextSeq 500. The raw public data were reprocessed by TCRdb itself: fastp quality trimming at Q25, MiXCR clonotype calling, in-frame beta chains only. Every entry covers one CDR3 protein and lists the most common genes and DNA from its rows. Across this sample there are 25,000 to 30,000 distinct CDR3 sequences, with roughly 5.3% seen only once. Of the sample, 4% to 5.5% falls within the top ten clones. The sequencing input was whole blood. These receptors were taken from an adult who was a healthcare worker with PCR-confirmed SARS-CoV-2 infection or an uninfected control (not recorded which).

This clonotype has just a few counts. CDR3 sequence (DNA): TGTGCCAGCAGTTACTCTACCACAGATACGCAGTATTTT. Translation gives CASSYSTTDTQYF. The V call is TRBV6-5, the J call TRBJ2-3, with D unclear. In germline, CDR1 is MNHEY, CDR2 SVGAGI. Trimming removed 0 bases from V and 2 bases from J, with 3 bases in between. The CDR3 is 13 amino acids.

There are many counts of this clonotype. The gene calls are TRBV20-1 and TRBJ1-2; a weak D match, TRBD1 (5 bases). This CDR3 contains 13 residues. Germline CDR1 reads DFQATT; CDR2 reads SNEGSKA (reference sequence). Between the trimmed V and J ends, which lost 6 bases and 4 bases, there was a span of 15 bases. CDR3 sequence (DNA): TGCAGTGCCCGGGACGTGAGATTCTATGGCTACACCTTC. It is translated as CSARDVRFYGYTF.

V gene TRBV4-3 combines with J gene TRBJ1-5; D gene ambiguous. Per the germline V gene, CDR1 is LGHNA and CDR2 is YSLEER. V was pared by 0 bases and J by 5 bases, with 11 bases between. The CDR3 is 15 residues long. This chain's CDR3 is CASSQDPGFDQPQHF. The CDR3 nucleotides read TGCGCCAGCAGCCAAGATCCCGGCTTCGATCAGCCCCAGCATTTT.

This clonotype has ten or more counts. The CDR3 spells CASSQDSARSYGYTF. The CDR3 region has the DNA TGCGCCAGCAGCCAAGATTCGGCCAGAAGCTATGGCTACACCTTC. The genes are TRBV4-1 and TRBJ1-2, with no clear D. The germline CDR1 and CDR2 sequences are MGHRA and YSYEKL. The CDR3 length is 15 residues. V lost 0 bases to trimming and J lost 4 bases, with 12 bases between them.

Notes on this clonotype: This clone may be a read error of a much larger clone one base away. This chain uses TRBV7-8 with TRBJ2-6, with D maybe TRBD1 (6 bases). Germline CDR1 is SGHVS and CDR2 is FQNEAQ. This CDR3 has 14 amino acids. The CDR3 region has the DNA TGTGCCGGCAGCTCAGGGGAGGGGGCCAACGTCCTGACTTTC. Its translation is CAGSSGEGANVLTF.

This clonotype is judged medium-sized. V is TRBV20-1 and J is TRBJ1-5, with D maybe TRBD1 (5 bases). Trimming removed 6 bases from V and 6 bases from J, with 18 bases in between. Germline CDR1 reads DFQATT; CDR2 reads SNEGSKA (reference sequence). CDR3 length equals 14 residues. In nucleotides, the CDR3 is TGCAGTGCCACCAACCGGGACTTCAGTCAGCCCCAGCATTTT. This gives the protein CSATNRDFSQPQHF.

In this sample, this clonotype is medium-sized (0.01 to 0.1%). Here the CDR3 reads CASSAGPNNSPLHF. CDR3 coding DNA: TGTGCCAGCAGTGCGGGCCCTAATAATTCACCCCTCCACTTT. This chain links TRBV25-1 with TRBJ1-6; D unresolved. Trimming removed 4 bases from V and 5 bases from J, with 9 bases in between. Per germline, CDR1 MGHDK and CDR2 SYGVNS. The CDR3 loop spans 14 amino acids. Full variable domain (outside the CDR3, taken from reference TRBV25-1 and TRBJ1-6): EADIYQTPRYLVIGTGKKITLECSQTMGHDKMYWYQQDPGMELHLIHYSYGVNSTEKGDLSSESTVSRIRTEHFPLTLESARPSHTSQYLCASSAGPNNSPLHFGNGTRLTVT.

This CDR3 reads CASRVDSNYGYTF. The CDR3 DNA follows: TGTGCCAGCAGGGTGGACAGTAATTATGGCTACACCTTC. V usage is TRBV6-5 and J usage is TRBJ1-2, with a tentative D call TRBD1 (6 bases). Trimming took 6 bases from V and 5 from J, leaving 13 bases between them. CDR3 length: 13 amino acids. Germline V gene data show CDR1 as MNHEY and CDR2 as SVGAGI.

This clonotype showed up just a few times. The chain recombines TRBV18 with TRBJ2-2, with 9 nucleotides matching TRBD1. After removal of 9 bases from V and 2 bases from J, the junction contained 7 bases not matched to a gene. CDR1 is KGHSH, CDR2 LQKENI, per germline. The CDR3 has 15 residues. The CDR3 sequence: CASRGQGLNTGELFF. CDR3 coding DNA: TGTGCCAGTCGAGGACAGGGGCTAAACACCGGGGAGCTGTTTTTT.

This clonotype has ten or more counts. The V call is TRBV9, the J call TRBJ2-3, with D perhaps being TRBD1 or TRBD2 (6 bases each). V lost 7 bases and J lost 4, with 16 bases in between. This CDR3 contains 14 residues. Germline lookup yields CDR1 SGDLS and CDR2 YYNGEE. CDR3 loop: CASGAEGGSDTQYF. CDR3 DNA: TGTGCCAGCGGAGCGGAGGGGGGTTCAGATACGCAGTATTTT.

This clonotype came up many times. This chain uses TRBV28 with TRBJ2-7; 10 bases line up with TRBD2. This CDR3 has 20 amino acids. With 3 bases clipped from V and 3 bases from J, the junction kept 20 bases outside the gene matches. Per germline, CDR1 MDHEN and CDR2 SYDVKM. Here the CDR3 reads CASSFHPFLRASGSYYEQYF. The CDR3 coding sequence is TGTGCCAGCAGTTTTCACCCATTTCTTCGGGCTAGCGGGAGCTACTACGAGCAGTACTTC.

This clonotype was observed at least ten times. The rearrangement joins TRBV10-3 to TRBJ1-1, with TRBD1 matching over 8 bases. Germline V gene sequence: CDR1 ENHRY, CDR2 SYGVKD. J lost 2 bases, V lost 10 bases, and 6 bases had no gene match. The CDR3 extends over 13 amino acids. The CDR3 region has the DNA TGTGCCACCTCCAGGGGGCTCAACACTGAAGCTTTCTTT. Translation gives CATSRGLNTEAFF.

Ten or more counts support this clonotype. V and J are TRBV28 and TRBJ2-1; D is perhaps TRBD1 or TRBD2 (5 bases each). CDR3 size: 15 residues. Trimming removed 8 bases at V and 7 bases at J, with 21 bases between. CDR1 and CDR2 from the germline V gene are MDHEN and SYDVKM. The CDR3 reads CASGLRGPSLNEQFF. The CDR3 bases are TGTGCCAGCGGGTTGAGGGGACCCAGCCTTAATGAGCAGTTCTTC. Together with reference TRBV28 and TRBJ2-1, the CDR3 gives the full variable domain: DVKVTQSSRYLVKRTGEKVFLECVQDMDHENMFWYRQDPGLGLRLIYFSYDVKMKEKGDIPEGYSVSREKKERFSLILESASTNQTSMYLCASGLRGPSLNEQFFGPGTRLTVL.

This clonotype was observed many times. CDR3: CSAREGLVISGEQFF. The DNA of the CDR3 is TGCAGTGCTAGGGAAGGACTAGTCATCTCGGGTGAGCAGTTCTTC. The V gene is TRBV20-1, the J gene TRBJ2-1, with 7 bases aligning to TRBD2. Germline assignment: CDR1 DFQATT and CDR2 SNEGSKA (reference sequence). With 3 bases clipped from V and 9 bases from J, the junction kept 14 bases outside the gene matches. This CDR3 has 15 residues.

The chain joins TRBV7-3 to TRBJ2-1; 9 bases match TRBD2. The CDR3 sequence is 15 residues long. The ends lost 5 bases at V and 3 bases at J; junction bases unmatched: 5. From germline, CDR1 is SGHTA and CDR2 FQGTGA. The DNA for the CDR3 is TGTGCCAGCAGCGTGGGACTAGCAAACTACAATGAGCAGTTCTTC. Protein sequence: CASSVGLANYNEQFF.

This clonotype was detected ten times or more. V is TRBV5-1 and J is TRBJ2-3; D is ambiguous. The V and J ends lost 5 bases and 0 bases respectively, with 4 bases between them. This CDR3 is 12 amino acids long. Germline V lookup: CDR1 SGHRS, CDR2 YFSETQ. The CDR3 reads CASRTSTDTQYF. The CDR3 DNA follows: TGCGCCAGCAGAACCAGCACAGATACGCAGTATTTT.

This clonotype came up many times. This chain uses TRBV28 with TRBJ2-7; D is perhaps TRBD1 or TRBD2 (5 bases each). The CDR3 contains 13 residues. V was cut by 7 bases and J by 4 bases, with 14 bases left in between. Germline-derived CDR1 and CDR2 are MDHEN and SYDVKM. CDR3: CASNTGPMYEQYF. The CDR3 coding sequence is TGTGCCAGCAACACGGGACCGATGTACGAGCAGTACTTC.

This clonotype was seen many times. The chain joins TRBV29-1 to TRBJ2-7; 14 bases agree with TRBD2. Looked up from germline, CDR1 is SQVTM and CDR2 is ANQGSEA. V shed 5 bases, J shed 2 bases, and the junction held 8 bases outside the gene matches. The length of the CDR3 is 16 residues. The CDR3 loop is CSVRKRLAGGPYEQYF. In DNA form, the CDR3 reads TGCAGCGTTAGGAAAAGACTAGCGGGAGGGCCCTACGAGCAGTACTTC.

J is TRBJ2-7 and V is TRBV15, with D possibly TRBD2 on 6 matching bases. Germline values: CDR1 LNHNV, CDR2 YYDKDF (reference sequence). The CDR3 is 14 amino acids. Trimming removed 0 bases from V and 0 bases from J, with 6 bases in between. The CDR3, as DNA: TGTGCCACCAGCAGAGAGGGACTCTCCTACGAGCAGTACTTC. It translates to CATSREGLSYEQYF. Based on the CDR3 plus reference TRBV15 and TRBJ2-7, the full variable domain is DAMVIQNPRYQVTQFGKPVTLSCSQTLNHNVMYWYQQKSSQAPKLLFHYYDKDFNNEADTPDNFQSRRPNTSFCFLDIRSPGLGDTAMYLCATSREGLSYEQYFGPGTRLTVT.

This clonotype came up many times. The chain carries TRBV20-1 and TRBJ1-2; D possibly corresponds to TRBD1 (5 bases). Per the germline V gene, CDR1 is DFQATT and CDR2 is SNEGSKA (reference sequence). The CDR3 contains 13 residues. V gave up 1 base and J gave up 6 bases, with 12 bases separating them. The CDR3 sequence: CSARVLTGDGYTF. CDR3 DNA: TGCAGTGCTAGAGTCCTCACGGGGGATGGCTACACCTTC.

This clonotype showed up many times. This chain uses TRBV19 with TRBJ1-4; D perhaps matches TRBD1 (6 bases). CDR3 length: 16 amino acids. V was shortened by 3 bases and J by 6 bases, with 17 bases between the two germline ends. Germline CDR1 and CDR2: LNHDA and SQIVND (reference sequence). CDR3 coding DNA: TGTGCCAGTAGTATGACCGTACGGGGGCGGGATGAAAAACTGTTTTTT. It specifies CASSMTVRGRDEKLFF.

This clonotype was found many times. The CDR3 loop is CASTTGTDEQFF. The CDR3 nucleotides are TGTGCCAGTACGACAGGGACAGATGAGCAGTTCTTC. The chain joins TRBV19 to TRBJ2-1; 7 positions match TRBD1. Germline CDR1 and CDR2: LNHDA and SQIVND (reference sequence). V lost 7 bases, J lost 8 bases, and 5 bases stayed unmatched. The CDR3 totals 12 residues.

This clonotype was observed many times. The chain joins TRBV20-1 to TRBJ2-7; the match to TRBD2 covers 9 bases. The trim removed 1 base at V and 0 bases at J, leaving 7 bases unmatched. This CDR3 has 16 amino acids. Germline values: CDR1 DFQATT, CDR2 SNEGSKA (reference sequence). This CDR3 is CSARGGTSLSSYEQYF. In DNA, the CDR3 is TGCAGTGCTAGAGGTGGGACTAGCTTAAGCTCCTACGAGCAGTACTTC.

This clonotype occurred many times. The chain has TRBV6-2 or TRBV6-3 and TRBJ1-5; D perhaps matches TRBD1 (6 bases). Germline assignment: CDR1 MNHEY and CDR2 SVGEGT. V was cut by 2 bases and J by 4 bases, with 9 bases left in between. The CDR3 consists of 14 residues. CDR3 sequence: CASSYGQRNQPQHF. In nucleotides, the CDR3 is TGTGCCAGCAGTTACGGACAGAGAAATCAGCCCCAGCATTTT.

The table lists this clonotype with many counts. The chain recombines TRBV29-1 with TRBJ1-5; 7 bases are a match to TRBD1. Germline V gives CDR1 SQVTM, CDR2 ANQGSEA. This CDR3 is 13 amino acids long. The junction had 8 bases not matched to a gene; V was cut back by 5 bases and J by 7 bases. The CDR3 here is CSVKNRGGQPQHF. In DNA, the CDR3 is TGCAGCGTTAAAAACAGGGGAGGACAGCCCCAGCATTTT. Using reference TRBV29-1 and TRBJ1-5 for the parts outside the CDR3, the full variable domain is SAVISQKPSRDICQRGTSLTIQCQVDSQVTMMFWYRQQPGQSLTLIATANQGSEATYESGFVIDKFPISRPNLTFSTLTVSNMSPEDSSIYLCSVKNRGGQPQHFGDGTRLSIL.

This clonotype has only a few counts. V and J are TRBV12-3 or TRBV12-4 and TRBJ1-1; D is possibly TRBD1 (6 bases). Deletions cut 3 bases from V and 4 bases from J, with 9 bases between. This CDR3 comprises 13 residues. The CDR3 DNA sequence: TGTGCCAGCAGTTTTGAAGGGGGCACTGAAGCTTTCTTT. This gives the protein CASSFEGGTEAFF.